The present entry profiles one TCR beta chain with its context. Antigen: not known. Time point noted: week 47, end of study. Topical imiquimod was applied with each vaccine dose, which held 300 ug of mutant IDH1 20-mer peptide. The data were obtained in a study of a mutant IDH1 vaccine in newly diagnosed glioma. Study-level background: Patients began vaccination 4-6 weeks after radiotherapy alone, or with temozolomide cycles.

The repertoire was sequenced with immunoSEQ multiplex PCR; TCRdb's copy has only in-frame clones and lacks some. Of approximately 56,000 clones in the sample, roughly 76% are singletons; the top ten hold over 4.5%. The material sequenced was PBMCs, taken from a glioma patient whose treatment included an IDH1 peptide vaccine. This receptor was taken from a man aged 45-60 years with glioma.

CDR3 region: CASSQGDYAAEQFF. CDR3 coding DNA: TGCGCCAGCAGCCAGGGGGACTATGCCGCTGAGCAGTTCTTC. The genes are TRBV4-3 and TRBJ2-1, with TRBD2 matching over 7 bases. Germline values: CDR1 LGHNA, CDR2 YSLEER. After removal of 3 bases from V and 9 bases from J, the junction contained 8 bases not matched to a gene. This CDR3 is built from 14 residues.